These 25 T cell receptor beta chains came from one sample sequenced in a study of blood T cell repertoires in COVID-19. The table came from immunoSEQ multiplex PCR; TCRdb's copy has only in-frame clones and leaves some out. Of about 360,000 clones detected, approximately 86% appear once; the ten largest clones hold under 8.5%. Sequencing input: peripheral blood. The receptor source for this set is an older woman with COVID-19, enrolled during active disease.

In this sample, this clone turned up once. V usage is TRBV19 and J usage is TRBJ1-1, with TRBD1 identical over 7 bases. The CDR3 totals 13 residues. J was trimmed by 2 bases and V by 6 bases; bases with no gene match: 3. Looked up from germline, CDR1 is LNHDA and CDR2 is SQIVND (reference sequence). The CDR3 DNA follows: TGTGCCAGTAGGGGACAGATAAACACTGAAGCTTTCTTT. Amino acid sequence: CASRGQINTEAFF.

The J gene is TRBJ1-1, the V gene TRBV10-1, with D tentatively TRBD1 (6 bases). Germline values: CDR1 WNHNN, CDR2 SYGVQD (reference sequence). There are 16 residues in the CDR3. V lost 0 bases, J lost 2 bases, and 13 bases lay in between. The CDR3 spells CASSESLSTGNTEAFF. The CDR3 DNA follows: TGCGCCAGCAGTGAGTCCCTTTCGACAGGAAACACTGAAGCTTTCTTT.

The rearrangement joins TRBV4-1 to TRBJ1-4; possibly TRBD1 for D (5 bases). The CDR3 spans 13 residues. With 9 bases removed from V and 5 bases from J, the gap between germline ends came to 13 bases. In germline, CDR1 is MGHRA, CDR2 YSYEKL. DNA of the CDR3: TGCGCCAGTACAGGAGTTACGAATGAAAAACTGTTTTTT. It codes for CASTGVTNEKLFF.

The gene calls are TRBV7-9 and TRBJ2-3; tentatively, D is TRBD1 (5 bases). CDR1 is SEHNR, CDR2 FQNEAQ, per germline (reference sequence). With 11 bases removed from V and 2 bases from J, the gap between germline ends came to 11 bases. The CDR3 has 12 amino acids. CDR3 DNA: TGTGCCTTAAGGGGTTACACAGATACGCAGTATTTT. Protein sequence: CALRGYTDTQYF.

The CDR3 bases are TGCGCCAGCAGCATCGGTGACAGGGACACAGATACGCAGTATTTT. The encoded protein is CASSIGDRDTDTQYF. This chain uses TRBV5-1 with TRBJ2-3; 7 bases map to TRBD1. This CDR3 is built from 15 residues. Trimming at V came to 4 bases and at J to 2 bases, leaving 7 bases not matched to a gene. Germline lookup yields CDR1 SGHRS and CDR2 YFSETQ. Variable domain in full (rest from reference TRBV5-1 and TRBJ2-3): KAGVTQTPRYLIKTRGQQVTLSCSPISGHRSVSWYQQTPGQGLQFLFEYFSETQRNKGNFPGRFSGRQFSNSRSEMNVSTLELGDSALYLCASSIGDRDTDTQYFGPGTRLTVL.

This chain connects TRBV30 to TRBJ2-7; TRBD1 agrees at 10 bases. With V trimmed by 0 bases and J by 1 base, 3 bases remained unmatched. Germline V gene data show CDR1 as GTSNPN and CDR2 as SVGIG (reference sequence). The CDR3 has 15 amino acids. The CDR3 bases are TGTGCCTGGAGTGTAGGGACAGGGGCTTCCTACGAGCAGTACTTC. Amino acid sequence: CAWSVGTGASYEQYF.

The CDR3 coding sequence is TGTGCCAGCAGTGAGACAGGGCCCTCTGGAAACACCATATATTTT. Protein: CASSETGPSGNTIYF. This chain uses TRBV5-4 with TRBJ1-3, with 7 bases lining up with TRBD1. Germline-derived CDR1 and CDR2 are SGHNT and YYREEE (reference sequence). The V gene end was trimmed by 5 bases and the J gene end by 0 bases; junction bases not matched to a gene: 5. This CDR3 has 15 residues.

The chain employs TRBV5-4 and TRBJ1-6; D remains unclear. CDR1 and CDR2 from the germline V gene are SGHNT and YYREEE (reference sequence). The CDR3 is made up of 15 amino acids. Trimming left V 1 base short and J 5 bases short, with 10 bases between. The CDR3 sequence is CASSLNYGDNSPLHF. The CDR3, as DNA: TGTGCCAGCAGCTTGAACTACGGGGATAATTCACCCCTCCACTTT. The whole variable domain, filled in from reference TRBV5-4 and TRBJ1-6, reads ETGVTQSPTHLIKTRGQQVTLRCSSQSGHNTVSWYQQALGQGPQFIFQYYREEENGRGNFPPRFSGLQFPNYSSELNVNALELDDSALYLCASSLNYGDNSPLHFGNGTRLTVT.

This chain connects TRBV5-1 to TRBJ1-1; TRBD1 agrees at 8 bases. The CDR3 has 16 amino acids. CDR1 SGHRS and CDR2 YFSETQ come from the germline V gene. With 0 bases clipped from V and 5 bases from J, the junction kept 9 bases outside the gene matches. The CDR3 protein is CASSLAFLQGGTEAFF. In DNA form, the CDR3 reads TGCGCCAGCAGCTTGGCCTTTTTACAGGGGGGGACTGAAGCTTTCTTT.

The chain joins TRBV18 to TRBJ2-2, with 7 bases aligning to TRBD1. The CDR3 totals 15 residues. V shed 2 bases, J shed 4 bases, and the junction held 4 bases outside the gene matches. Germline CDR1 and CDR2: KGHSH and LQKENI. CDR3 loop: CASSPTGDATGELFF. The DNA for the CDR3 is TGTGCCAGCTCACCAACAGGGGATGCCACCGGGGAGCTGTTTTTT.

In DNA form, the CDR3 reads TGTGCCAGCAGCTTGACAGGGGAATTTGCCGGAAACACCATATATTTT. The encoded protein is CASSLTGEFAGNTIYF. The rearrangement joins TRBV5-6 to TRBJ1-3; 7 positions agree with TRBD1. The junction had 8 bases not matched to a gene; V was cut back by 1 base and J by 4 bases. Germline V CDR1 and CDR2: SGHDT, YYEEEE. The CDR3 contains 16 residues.

The chain is built from TRBV9 and TRBJ2-2; TRBD1 matches at 8 bases. CDR3 length equals 14 residues. From germline, CDR1 is SGDLS and CDR2 YYNGEE. V was clipped by 3 bases and J by 7 bases; unmatched bases: 5. CDR3 nucleotide sequence: TGTGCCAGCAGCGCTCAGGGGGCTAACGGGGAGCTGTTTTTT. Translated, it gives CASSAQGANGELFF.

The V and J genes are TRBV5-6 and TRBJ2-3, with D possibly TRBD2 on 5 matching bases. Per the germline V gene, CDR1 is SGHDT and CDR2 is YYEEEE. CDR3 size: 16 residues. The V end was cut by 2 bases, the J end by 1 base, with 14 bases between. As DNA, the CDR3 is TGTGCCAGCAGCTTTGAACTGAGCGGCGGCACAGATACGCAGTATTTT. This sequence encodes CASSFELSGGTDTQYF.

The chain couples TRBV6-6 to TRBJ1-2, with 7 bases aligning to TRBD1. CDR1 and CDR2 from the germline V gene are MNHNY and SVGAGI (reference sequence). With V trimmed by 6 bases and J by 0 bases, 7 bases remained unmatched. This CDR3 region has 15 residues. CDR3 sequence: CASSMDRLANYGYTF. CDR3 bases: TGTGCCAGCAGCATGGACAGGTTGGCTAACTATGGCTACACCTTC.

This sequence joins TRBV9 and TRBJ2-7; TRBD1 is a possible D gene (5 bases). Trimming pared 1 base from V and 2 bases from J, leaving 13 bases between. The CDR3 is 15 amino acids. Germline CDR1 and CDR2: SGDLS and YYNGEE. The CDR3 coding sequence is TGTGCCAGCAGCGTAAGTAGGGGATTAACCTACGAGCAGTACTTC. It yields the protein CASSVSRGLTYEQYF. Full variable domain (rest looked up from reference TRBV9 and TRBJ2-7): DSGVTQTPKHLITATGQRVTLRCSPRSGDLSVYWYQQSLDQGLQFLIQYYNGEERAKGNILERFSAQQFPDLHSELNLSSLELGDSALYFCASSVSRGLTYEQYFGPGTRLTVT.

CDR3 nucleotides: TGTGCCAGCAGACCACTAGCGGGGGGTCTCGGGGAGCAGTTCTTC. This sequence encodes CASRPLAGGLGEQFF. The chain employs TRBV7-6 and TRBJ2-1; 12 bases agree with TRBD2. V lost 6 bases to trimming and J lost 10 bases; unmatched junction nucleotides: 10. The CDR3 is 15 amino acids. Germline V gene data show CDR1 as SGHVS and CDR2 as FNYEAQ.

The gene calls are TRBV3-1 (or the pseudogene TRBV3-2) and TRBJ1-2, with D unresolved. Per germline, CDR1 LGHDT and CDR2 YNNKEL (reference sequence). The V end was cut by 4 bases, the J end by 8 bases, with 11 bases between. There are 12 residues in the CDR3. In DNA, the CDR3 is TGTGCCAGCAGCCGTAGGTCGAGGGGCTACACCTTC. Amino acid sequence: CASSRRSRGYTF.

The chain joins TRBV5-1 to TRBJ2-1; the match to TRBD1 covers 8 bases. Trimming removed 0 bases from V and 6 bases from J; junction bases left unmatched: 5. The CDR3 loop spans 15 amino acids. In germline, CDR1 is SGHRS, CDR2 YFSETQ. The CDR3 here is CASSLAMTGVNEQFF. The DNA of the CDR3 is TGCGCCAGCAGCTTGGCGATGACAGGGGTCAATGAGCAGTTCTTC.

The rearrangement links TRBV9 to TRBJ1-3; the D is unclear. Germline V gene sequence: CDR1 SGDLS, CDR2 YYNGEE. V was clipped by 4 bases and J by 2 bases, with 16 bases between them. This CDR3 spans 16 amino acids. For the CDR3, the DNA is TGTGCCAGCAGCCCCTGGGGAGCCGACGCTGGAAACACCATATATTTT. Translation gives CASSPWGADAGNTIYF.

This chain joins TRBV6-5 and TRBJ2-2, with TRBD1 as a possible D gene (5 bases). The V end was cut by 6 bases, the J end by 3 bases, with 8 bases between. CDR1 is MNHEY and CDR2 is SVGAGI in the germline V gene. This CDR3 spans 13 amino acids. CDR3 protein: CASRGPYTGELFF. DNA for the CDR3: TGTGCCAGCAGGGGGCCCTACACCGGGGAGCTGTTTTTT.

The chain is built from TRBV2 and TRBJ1-4; no definite D call. V was clipped by 5 bases and J by 8 bases, with 12 bases between them. This CDR3 is 13 amino acids long. Germline CDR1 and CDR2: SNHLY and FYNNEI. Here the CDR3 reads CASSQRGEEKLFF. As DNA, the CDR3 is TGTGCCAGCAGTCAACGCGGGGAAGAAAAACTGTTTTTT.

The rearrangement uses TRBV7-6 and TRBJ1-2; 12 nucleotides line up with TRBD1. Germline V gives CDR1 SGHVS, CDR2 FNYEAQ. The V and J ends lost 5 bases and 5 bases, in that order; junction bases with no gene match: 6. This CDR3 contains 15 residues. CDR3: CASSVGTGGLYGYTF. The CDR3 DNA follows: TGTGCCAGCAGCGTTGGGACAGGGGGCTTGTATGGCTACACCTTC.

The chain carries TRBV7-9 and TRBJ2-2; TRBD1 aligns across 9 bases. V lost 4 bases and J lost 4; bases outside the gene matches: 7. This CDR3 is built from 16 residues. Germline V gene lookup returns CDR1 SEHNR and CDR2 FQNEAQ (reference sequence). CDR3 in DNA: TGTGCCAGCAGCTCCCTAGGGACAGGGAGCACCGGGGAGCTGTTTTTT. Translation gives CASSSLGTGSTGELFF.

The chain combines TRBV4-2 with TRBJ2-5; the match to TRBD1 covers 11 bases. V was pared by 6 bases and J by 9 bases, with 6 bases of the junction left unmatched. This CDR3 spans 13 amino acids. CDR1 is LGHNA and CDR2 is YNFKEQ in the germline V gene. CDR3 nucleotides: TGTGCCAGCAGACTGGACAGGGGGCAGGCCCAGTACTTC. Encoded protein: CASRLDRGQAQYF.

The J gene is TRBJ1-5, the V gene TRBV5-5, with a possible D match to TRBD1 (5 bases). Germline loops: CDR1 SGHKS, CDR2 YYEKEE (reference sequence). V was shortened by 2 bases and J by 4 bases, with 10 bases between the two germline ends. The CDR3 sequence is 14 residues long. For the CDR3, the DNA is TGTGCCAGCAGCTTTACAGGACGTAATCAGCCCCAGCATTTT. This translates into CASSFTGRNQPQHF.